This record covers a single TCR beta chain. This CDR3 comprises 14 residues. Germline-derived CDR1 and CDR2 are SGHRS and YFSETQ. Trimming at V came to 4 bases and at J to 5 bases, leaving 2 bases not matched to a gene. The sample belongs to a study of blood T cell repertoires in COVID-19. Study-wide background: T cells, B-cell-depleted T cells, or PBMCs provided the cDNA or gDNA that served as material.

One Seattle source followed patients from active infection through their disease course. Only in-frame clones appear in the TCRdb table, and some are missing; sequencing was by immunoSEQ multiplex PCR. The table lists 250,000 or so clones, roughly 86% of them singletons, with roughly 5.6% in the top ten. The TCR sequence derives from a woman in her sixties with COVID-19, enrolled during active disease. The rearrangement joins TRBV5-1 to TRBJ2-1; TRBD2 matches at 11 bases. Source material: peripheral blood. CDR3 bases: TGCGCCAGCAGCCGGACTAGCGGGCACAATGAGCAGTTCTTC. This encodes CASSRTSGHNEQFF.